These 17 T cell receptor beta chains came from one sample sequenced in a study of regulatory T cells in long-lasting Graves disease. The time point: newly diagnosed GD, antithyroid drugs for less than 3 months. From PBMCs, RNA was extracted and then used to make the TCR library. Combining iRepertoire HTBI primers with Arm-PCR of CDR3 regions, the authors built TCR beta libraries. TCRdb independently ran MiXCR on the multiplex PCR reads; one entry per CDR3 protein. The sample consists of about 200,000 distinct CDR3 sequences, roughly 18% of them appearing once. This same sample was also taken into another study, of T cells in Graves' hyperthyroidism and ophthalmopathy.

The source material was peripheral blood mononuclear cells (PBMCs), sampled at new diagnosis, from a patient treated with antithyroid drugs. Receptor source: a woman aged 25 to 39 with Graves disease.

The J gene is TRBJ2-7, the V gene TRBV9; 7 nucleotides line up with TRBD1. Germline V lookup: CDR1 SGDLS, CDR2 YYNGEE. V dropped 4 bases and J dropped 1; count of bases not matched to a gene: 8. This CDR3 contains 15 residues. The CDR3 coding sequence is TGTGCCAGCAGCTCAAGGACAGGCGATTCCTACGAGCAGTACTTC. It translates to CASSSRTGDSYEQYF.

The J gene is TRBJ2-2, the V gene TRBV10-2, with D possibly being TRBD1 (5 bases). Deletions cut 2 bases from V and 3 bases from J, with 13 bases between. The CDR3 is 16 residues long. CDR1 and CDR2 (germline): WSHSY, SAAADI. The CDR3 reads CASSEKGKADTGELFF. The DNA of the CDR3 is TGCGCCAGCAGTGAGAAGGGGAAAGCTGACACCGGGGAGCTGTTTTTT.

This clonotype was counted many times. V is TRBV20-1 and J is TRBJ2-1; D gene unclear. CDR3 length: 11 residues. V lost 5 bases, J lost 5 bases, and 7 bases lay in between. Germline V gives CDR1 DFQATT, CDR2 SNEGSKA (reference sequence). The CDR3 sequence: CSAPNHNEQFF. The DNA of the CDR3 is TGCAGTGCTCCAAACCACAATGAGCAGTTCTTC.

This clonotype was counted ten times or more. The V gene is TRBV28, the J gene TRBJ1-1, with D maybe TRBD1 (5 bases). Trimming removed 4 bases at V and 1 base at J, with 10 bases between. The CDR3 totals 14 residues. Germline CDR1 MDHEN, CDR2 SYDVKM. The CDR3 DNA sequence: TGTGCCAGCAGTTCGGGGGGGAGGAACACTGAAGCTTTCTTT. Translation: CASSSGGRNTEAFF.

This clonotype was counted ten times or more. J is TRBJ2-3 and V is TRBV11-1; maybe TRBD1 (6 bases). The germline gives CDR1 SGHAT, CDR2 FQDESV (reference sequence). Trimming left V 4 bases short and J 2 bases short, with 13 bases between. The CDR3 spans 15 residues. The CDR3 is CASSSRGGPTDTQYF. The CDR3 bases are TGTGCCAGCAGCTCTCGAGGGGGACCCACAGATACGCAGTATTTT.

This clonotype appeared many times. The rearrangement links TRBV5-4 to TRBJ1-4, with 7 bases identical to TRBD1. V was clipped by 4 bases and J by 5 bases; unmatched bases: 2. Germline CDR1 reads SGHNT; CDR2 reads YYREEE (reference sequence). The CDR3 runs to 13 residues. CDR3 sequence: CASSPDRNEKLFF. The CDR3 nucleotides read TGTGCCAGCAGCCCGGACAGGAATGAAAAACTGTTTTTT.

This clonotype occurred many times. The chain recombines TRBV29-1 with TRBJ2-3; TRBD2 might be the D (5 bases). Between the trimmed V and J ends, which lost 3 bases and 2 bases, there was a span of 9 bases. In germline, CDR1 is SQVTM, CDR2 ANQGSEA. This CDR3 has 13 residues. The CDR3 loop is CSVEGRDTDTQYF. The CDR3 DNA reads TGCAGCGTTGAGGGGAGAGACACAGATACGCAGTATTTT.

Ten or more counts support this clonotype. The CDR3 DNA reads TGTGCCAGTAGTATACAGATGGATCAGCCCCAGCATTTT. Protein sequence: CASSIQMDQPQHF. This chain links TRBV19 with TRBJ1-5, with no clear D. CDR3 length: 13 amino acids. Germline values: CDR1 LNHDA, CDR2 SQIVND (reference sequence). Trimming removed 2 bases from V and 5 bases from J, with 7 bases in between.

The table lists this clonotype with many counts. This chain links TRBV7-8 with TRBJ1-2, with D possibly being TRBD1 (5 bases). There are 15 residues in the CDR3. Germline V gene sequence: CDR1 SGHVS, CDR2 FQNEAQ. Trimming pared 0 bases from V and 6 bases from J, leaving 14 bases between. The CDR3 region is CASSLAGRGRDGYTF. For the CDR3, the DNA is TGTGCCAGCAGCTTAGCCGGGAGGGGCCGCGATGGCTACACCTTC.

This clonotype has ten or more counts. This chain connects TRBV5-1 to TRBJ2-5; 7 bases are a match to TRBD2. This CDR3 contains 17 residues. Germline CDR1 reads SGHRS; CDR2 reads YFSETQ. J lost 0 bases, V lost 5 bases, and 13 bases had no gene match. CDR3 nucleotide sequence: TGCGCCAGCAGTCCTGGGACCGGGACTAACTACCAAGAGACCCAGTACTTC. Translation gives CASSPGTGTNYQETQYF. Full variable domain (rest looked up from reference TRBV5-1 and TRBJ2-5): KAGVTQTPRYLIKTRGQQVTLSCSPISGHRSVSWYQQTPGQGLQFLFEYFSETQRNKGNFPGRFSGRQFSNSRSEMNVSTLELGDSALYLCASSPGTGTNYQETQYFGPGTRLLVL.

The chain combines TRBV6-1 with TRBJ2-3; no clear D gene. Germline CDR1 is MNHNS and CDR2 is SASEGT. CDR3 length equals 14 residues. V was clipped by 7 bases and J by 2 bases, with 13 bases between them. In DNA form, the CDR3 reads TGTGCCAGCACCTCCGACCGATACACAGATACGCAGTATTTT. Translating gives CASTSDRYTDTQYF.

As regards this clonotype: A much larger clone is a single base away; this may be a read error. The chain carries TRBV30 and TRBJ1-4, with 7 bases identical to TRBD1. The CDR3 extends over 18 amino acids. Germline values: CDR1 GTSNPN, CDR2 SVGIG (reference sequence). The CDR3 DNA sequence: TGTGCCTGGAGTCCAACTCGAGCGTCACAGGGGCCCAATGAAAAACTGCTTTTT. Translation gives CAWSPTRASQGPNEKLLF.

This clonotype was counted many times. The chain has TRBV6-4 and TRBJ2-7; no firm D call. Germline V gives CDR1 MRHNA, CDR2 SNTAGT. Trimming shortened V by 6 bases and J by 3 bases, and 15 bases separated the two germline ends. The CDR3 loop spans 14 amino acids. In DNA form, the CDR3 reads TGTGCCAGCAGACCCATTGAGGCCCGCTACGAGCAGTACTTC. Translated, it gives CASRPIEARYEQYF.

In its sample, this clonotype was seen many times. The gene calls are TRBV2 and TRBJ2-4; D gene unclear. Germline lookup yields CDR1 SNHLY and CDR2 FYNNEI. V lost 5 bases to trimming and J lost 0 bases, with 17 bases between them. The CDR3 consists of 17 residues. The CDR3 bases are TGTGCCAGCAGTCCTCTCGGACGCACGCTAGCCAAAAACATTCAGTACTTC. Amino acids: CASSPLGRTLAKNIQYF.

There are many counts of this clonotype. V is TRBV7-2 and J is TRBJ1-2; TRBD1 matches at 9 bases. CDR1 and CDR2 (germline): SGHTA, FQGNSA. Trimming at V came to 6 bases and at J to 8 bases, leaving 10 bases not matched to a gene. This CDR3 has 14 amino acids. CDR3 DNA sequence: TGTGCCAGCAGAAAAACAGGGGGCGCGACCGGCTACACCTTC. It yields the protein CASRKTGGATGYTF.

This clonotype was observed many times. This chain joins TRBV6-1 and TRBJ1-5; TRBD1 agrees at 8 bases. Germline trimming cut 9 bases from V and 2 bases from J; bases unmatched to any gene: 6. Germline V gives CDR1 MNHNS, CDR2 SASEGT. The CDR3 runs to 14 residues. The CDR3 loop reads CASMTGVGNQPQHF. The CDR3 region has the DNA TGTGCCAGTATGACAGGGGTTGGCAATCAGCCCCAGCATTTT.

This clonotype was detected a few times. The CDR3 protein is CASSFRGQNTEAFF. In nucleotides, the CDR3 is TGTGCCAGCAGCTTCCGGGGGCAGAACACTGAAGCTTTCTTT. This chain connects TRBV11-2 to TRBJ1-1, with D possibly being TRBD1 (6 bases). V lost 3 bases to trimming and J lost 1 base, with 9 bases between them. CDR1 SGHAT and CDR2 FQNNGV come from the germline V gene. The CDR3 is 14 residues long.